This T cell receptor beta chain was observed in a study of blood T cell repertoires in COVID-19. Study in general: Donors in the United States, Italy and Spain gave samples during acute or convalescent COVID-19.

Ages ranged from roughly 18 to 100 years, with residence in fewer than 25 US areas. Self-reported history from a screening survey and questionnaire set each donor's cohort. In the original processing: Amplifying reference gene primers gave estimates of nucleated cell counts. The protocol was immunoSEQ multiplex PCR, while the TCRdb copy is restricted to in-frame clones and leaves out a portion. D and trimming were read from the DNA, whereas the V and J calls and clone size are those reported in that table. The sample shows fewer than 250,000 clones, approximately 86% of them seen only once. The sample comprised PBMCs or T cells enriched from blood (not recorded which). The TCR sequence derives from a woman aged 30 to 39 with acute COVID-19.

CDR3 in amino acids: CASSFLGKGYGYTF. CDR3 in DNA: TGTGCCAGCAGCTTTCTCGGGAAAGGCTATGGCTACACCTTC. J is TRBJ1-2 and V is TRBV7-9; no definite D call. Germline assignment: CDR1 SEHNR and CDR2 FQNEAQ (reference sequence). V lost 3 bases and J 4 bases, leaving 12 bases between the germline ends. The CDR3 extends over 14 amino acids. Using reference TRBV7-9 and TRBJ1-2 for the parts outside the CDR3, the full variable domain is DTGVSQNPRHKITKRGQNVTFRCDPISEHNRLYWYRQTLGQGPEFLTYFQNEAQLEKSRLLSDRFSAERPKGSFSTLEIQRTEQGDSAMYLCASSFLGKGYGYTFGSGTRLTVV.